The clone carrying this T cell receptor (beta chain) was counted between two and nine times. The antigen is unknown. The sample belongs to a study of T cells after yellow fever vaccination. Study observations and caveats: Post-booster samples contained most primary-vaccination clones (approximately 96% CD4, about 87% CD8).

Looked up from germline, CDR1 is LGHNA and CDR2 is YSLEER. Trimming removed 3 bases at V and 6 bases at J, with 11 bases between. The CDR3 has 13 amino acids. One entry per CDR3 protein, called by TCRdb with MiXCR from the 5' RACE reads. This table holds roughly 340,000 distinct CDR3 sequences, roughly 8.7% found once. The material was PBMCs, obtained on the day of the first yellow fever vaccination. V and J are TRBV4-3 and TRBJ1-2; the D gene is possibly TRBD1 (6 bases). The TCR was taken from a young man who received the YFV17D yellow fever vaccine. This CDR3 is CASSQRRDNGYTF. CDR3 nucleotides: TGCGCCAGCAGCCAGCGGAGGGACAATGGCTACACCTTC.